The present T cell receptor (beta chain) was sequenced within a study of cytomegalovirus exposure and HLA in healthy donors. General study points: In vitro, a few CMV-associated chains proved specific for CMV antigens. In terms of immune exposure information, only CMV serostatus was available. Clonal expansion, a later analysis showed, was greater in HLA-associated TCR beta chains than in equally common others.

Points on this clone: Its cognate antigen is unknown.

Samples came from healthy bone marrow donors. 13 Jbeta primers and 60 Vbeta primers were used for the PCR. Clones were read by immunoSEQ multiplex PCR, and TCRdb kept only the in-frame ones, dropping some. The sample contains approximately 170,000 clones, over 60% of which appear only once. The sequence was obtained from a man aged 30 to 39 in good health and CMV-seropositive. The material sequenced was PBMCs.

The CDR3 DNA reads as TGCAGTGCTAAAAAAGGGGTTGAGCAGTTCTTC. Protein: CSAKKGVEQFF. The chain has TRBV20-1 and TRBJ2-1; possible D gene TRBD1, 5 bases. Per the germline V gene, CDR1 is DFQATT and CDR2 is SNEGSKA (reference sequence). The CDR3 totals 11 residues. With 4 bases removed from V and 9 bases from J, the gap between germline ends came to 10 bases.